A single sample is the source of the 10 T cell receptor beta chains below, sequenced in a study of memory CD4+ T cells and cytomegalovirus serostatus. Sequencing was performed with immunoSEQ multiplex PCR; in TCRdb, only in-frame clones are kept and a portion is missing. The sample lists some 80,000 clones; about 85% were seen once. The sort gate was single viable CD3+CD4+CD8-CD45RO+ cells for memory CD4+ T cells. Sequenced material: memory CD4+ T cells from blood. Receptors originate from an adult in good health and CMV-seronegative.

The chain carries TRBV21-1 and TRBJ1-2; the D segment call TRBD1 is taken from the table without a DNA check. TRBV21-1 is a pseudogene locus. The CDR3 covers 16 residues. The CDR3 region is CASLIPRDKSYYGYTF. CDR3 sequence (DNA): TGTGCCAGCCTTATACCCCGGGACAAATCGTACTATGGCTACACCTTC.

V is TRBV5-4 and J is TRBJ1-4; 8 nucleotides line up with TRBD1. J was trimmed by 3 bases and V by 0 bases; bases with no gene match: 1. The germline V gene encodes CDR1 SGHNT and CDR2 YYREEE (reference sequence). This CDR3 region has 15 residues. Here the CDR3 reads CASSLGQGPNEKLFF. The CDR3 DNA sequence: TGTGCCAGCAGCTTGGGACAGGGGCCTAATGAAAAACTGTTTTTT.

The genes are TRBV29-1 and TRBJ2-2, with a tentative D call TRBD1 (5 bases). Trimming shortened V by 3 bases and J by 7 bases, and 15 bases separated the two germline ends. Germline-derived CDR1 and CDR2 are SQVTM and ANQGSEA. The CDR3 consists of 14 residues. CDR3 sequence: CSVDPPGPGGELFF. In nucleotides, the CDR3 is TGCAGCGTTGATCCCCCAGGGCCGGGCGGGGAGCTGTTTTTT.

The chain links TRBV18 to TRBJ1-1; perhaps TRBD1 as D (6 bases). CDR3 length equals 15 residues. Trimming cost V 6 bases and J 1 base, with 15 bases left between them. CDR1 KGHSH and CDR2 LQKENI come from the germline V gene. CDR3 DNA: TGTGCCAGCTCCGGGGGAGGGGGACCGAACACTGAAGCTTTCTTT. This codes for CASSGGGGPNTEAFF.

The rearrangement links TRBV5-1 to TRBJ2-1; unclear D gene. This CDR3 contains 14 residues. Between the trimmed V and J ends, which lost 3 bases and 1 base, there was a span of 8 bases. CDR1 SGHRS and CDR2 YFSETQ come from the germline V gene. In DNA, the CDR3 is TGCGCCAGCAGCTATGACACGTCCTACAATGAGCAGTTCTTC. It codes for CASSYDTSYNEQFF. The entire variable domain, with the rest obtained from reference TRBV5-1 and TRBJ2-1, is as follows: KAGVTQTPRYLIKTRGQQVTLSCSPISGHRSVSWYQQTPGQGLQFLFEYFSETQRNKGNFPGRFSGRQFSNSRSEMNVSTLELGDSALYLCASSYDTSYNEQFFGPGTRLTVL.

This clone appeared once. The missing conserved phenylalanine or tryptophan at the end of this CDR3 makes a read error likely. It is unclear where the CDR3 begins or ends on the DNA, so no DNA is shown, and the CDR3 is as TCRdb lists it. The chain combines TRBV27 with TRBJ1-2; the table's TRBD1 call for D was not verified on the DNA. The CDR3 has 11 residues if both end residues are counted. The germline CDR1 and CDR2 sequences are MNHEY and SMNVEV (reference sequence). The CDR3 region is CASSYRDRGPL.

CDR3 DNA sequence: TGCAGCGCACGACAGGGGGGAGGCACAGATACGCAGTATTTT. Its protein product is CSARQGGGTDTQYF. The chain uses TRBV29-1 and TRBJ2-3; 9 nucleotides match TRBD1. V gave up 7 bases and J gave up 1 base; unmatched junction bases: 6. The CDR3 is 14 amino acids. Germline assignment: CDR1 SQVTM and CDR2 ANQGSEA.

This clone was detected many times. The chain links TRBV5-4 to TRBJ1-1, with 7 bases matching TRBD1. The CDR3 has 16 residues. CDR1 SGHNT and CDR2 YYREEE come from the germline V gene (reference sequence). J lost 5 bases, V lost 1 base, and 11 bases had no gene match. CDR3 in DNA: TGTGCCAGCAGCTTGCCCGGTGCGGCAGGGGGAACTGAAGCTTTCTTT. It encodes CASSLPGAAGGTEAFF.

This clone was recorded only once. The chain uses TRBV9 and TRBJ2-7, with D unresolved. V lost 0 bases and J 3 bases, leaving 13 bases between the germline ends. The germline V gene has CDR1 SGDLS and CDR2 YYNGEE. The CDR3 is made up of 15 amino acids. This CDR3 reads CASSVGAITHYEQYF. The CDR3 DNA follows: TGTGCCAGCAGCGTAGGGGCTATCACTCACTACGAGCAGTACTTC.

The J gene is TRBJ2-1, the V gene TRBV7-8, with D possibly TRBD2 on 5 matching bases. V was shortened by 5 bases and J by 5 bases, with 13 bases between the two germline ends. Germline CDR1 reads SGHVS; CDR2 reads FQNEAQ. The CDR3 length is 14 residues. The chain's CDR3 is CASSAREPNNEQFF. The CDR3 DNA reads TGTGCCAGCAGCGCACGGGAACCTAACAATGAGCAGTTCTTC.